This T cell receptor (beta chain) derives from a study of T cells in Graves' hyperthyroidism and ophthalmopathy. There are many counts of this clonotype. The CDR3 is 14 residues long. The trim removed 5 bases at V and 8 bases at J, leaving 8 bases unmatched. In germline, CDR1 is MNHNS, CDR2 SASEGT. Patients were aged 18 to 65, had disease duration under 2 months, and had newly diagnosed hyperthyroidism. Clinical symptoms, serum thyroxine, TRAb, thyroid ultrasound and orbital computed tomography informed diagnoses. What was amplified from RNA transcripts were TCR beta CDR3 regions. Initially, a first-round RT-PCR of the TCR CDR3 employed the HTBI primer set. From the multiplex PCR reads, TCRdb called clonotypes with MiXCR, one entry per CDR3 protein. The sample lists around 190,000 distinct CDR3 sequences, approximately 17% occurring once.

The rearrangement uses TRBV6-1 and TRBJ1-1; 10 bases line up with TRBD1. The sequence derives from a woman between 45 and 65 years old with Graves' hyperthyroidism. Sequenced sample: blood. The CDR3 DNA follows: TGTGCCAGCAGTCAGACAGGGGGCGAAGAAGAAGCTTTCTTT. Translation: CASSQTGGEEEAFF.